Listed here are 14 T cell receptor beta chains from one sample, sequenced in a study of beta chain features in type 1 diabetes listed by TCRdb under 2018. These receptors' targets are unknown. Receptor libraries were prepared by the immunoSEQ multiplex PCR assay. The entire amount of isolated RNA was reverse transcribed using the High Capacity cDNA Reverse Transcription Kit, so the sequenced TCRB transcripts were expressed ones. The source is immuneACCESS, and TCRdb retained only in-frame sequences with V and J called. Part of the clones is not carried over; for the studies checked, unresolved V genes explain less than half of this, and the remainder is unexplained. The sample table lists some 160,000 clones, approximately 8.8% of them with a count of one. The leading ten clones occupy about 0.75% of the sample. What the study reported, not specific to this receptor: Type 1 diabetes patients showed a moderate but significant shortening of TCRB CDR3 length in all four CD4+ subsets.

The specimen was central memory CD4+ T cells from blood. These receptors all come from a woman aged 30 to 39 with type 1 diabetes.

This clone was observed a handful of times. This rearrangement joins TRBV11-2 to TRBJ2-1, with D perhaps TRBD2 (5 bases). This CDR3 spans 16 amino acids. From germline, CDR1 is SGHAT and CDR2 FQNNGV. The V end was cut by 1 base, the J end by 7 bases, with 17 bases between. CDR3 sequence (DNA): TGTGCCAGCAGCTTAGTTACTTGGAGGAGAAATAATGAGCAGTTCTTC. It translates to CASSLVTWRRNNEQFF.

In its sample, this clone was seen a few times. V and J are TRBV19 and TRBJ1-2, with a tentative D call TRBD1 (6 bases). Germline lookup yields CDR1 LNHDA and CDR2 SQIVND (reference sequence). The V and J ends lost 7 bases and 3 bases respectively, with 18 bases between them. This CDR3 spans 15 amino acids. The CDR3 nucleotides are TGTGCCAGTAAGGACGGCAGGGGTCTGGACTATGGCTACACCTTC. It translates to CASKDGRGLDYGYTF.

This clone was counted ten times or more. This same CDR3 is encoded by further DNA sequences in the sample. V and J are TRBV29-1 and TRBJ2-3; 10 positions match TRBD2. Germline lookup yields CDR1 SQVTM and CDR2 ANQGSEA. The CDR3 totals 13 residues. J lost 4 bases, V lost 4 bases, and 2 bases had no gene match. CDR3 sequence: CSVGTSGADTQYF. For the CDR3, the DNA is TGCAGCGTTGGCACTAGCGGGGCAGATACGCAGTATTTT.

The genes are TRBV29-1 and TRBJ1-1; 9 bases agree with TRBD1. The CDR3 loop spans 16 amino acids. With 5 bases clipped from V and 1 base from J, the junction kept 11 bases outside the gene matches. The V gene's germline CDR1 is SQVTM and CDR2 ANQGSEA. In DNA form, the CDR3 reads TGCAGCGTTTGGGCCACAGGGGGCAATACGAACACTGAAGCTTTCTTT. Translated, it gives CSVWATGGNTNTEAFF.

Only a few counts were recorded for this clone. The gene calls are TRBV19 and TRBJ2-7; the D gene is possibly TRBD2 (5 bases). Germline CDR1 reads LNHDA; CDR2 reads SQIVND (reference sequence). This CDR3 has 13 residues. Trimming left V 4 bases short and J 5 bases short, with 12 bases between. CDR3 coding DNA: TGTGCCAGTAGTAAGATCGGAGGCCACGAGCAGTACTTC. It specifies CASSKIGGHEQYF.

This rearrangement joins TRBV4-1 to TRBJ1-1; 9 nucleotides match TRBD1. The ends lost 1 base at V and 5 bases at J; junction bases unmatched: 5. The CDR3 runs 15 residues. Germline V gene sequence: CDR1 MGHRA, CDR2 YSYEKL. The CDR3 protein is CASSQGWDRVTEAFF. Written as DNA, the CDR3 is TGCGCCAGCAGCCAAGGTTGGGACAGGGTTACTGAAGCTTTCTTT.

V usage is TRBV6-5 and J usage is TRBJ2-7; the D gene is possibly TRBD2 (5 bases). V was shortened by 3 bases and J by 5 bases, with 14 bases between the two germline ends. Germline V CDR1 and CDR2: MNHEY, SVGAGI. CDR3 length: 14 amino acids. The CDR3 protein is CASSYRDRRDEQYF. The CDR3 nucleotides are TGTGCCAGCAGTTATCGGGATCGTAGGGACGAGCAGTACTTC.

J is TRBJ1-1 and V is TRBV29-1; possibly TRBD1 for D (5 bases). Per the germline V gene, CDR1 is SQVTM and CDR2 is ANQGSEA. Trimming took 3 bases from V and 0 from J, leaving 11 bases between them. The CDR3 spans 14 residues. The DNA of the CDR3 is TGCAGCGTTGATGTTCGGGGGATGAACACTGAAGCTTTCTTT. It codes for CSVDVRGMNTEAFF.

This clone was observed a handful of times. The genes are TRBV18 and TRBJ1-2; the match to TRBD1 covers 9 bases. The CDR3 has 15 residues. The V and J ends lost 4 bases and 3 bases, in that order; junction bases with no gene match: 6. Germline CDR1 reads KGHSH; CDR2 reads LQKENI. CDR3 sequence (DNA): TGTGCCAGCTCACTAACTACAGGGGGCGACTATGGCTACACCTTC. This sequence encodes CASSLTTGGDYGYTF.

The sample holds a few counts of this clone. The J gene is TRBJ2-1, the V gene TRBV11-3; the match to TRBD2 covers 11 bases. The germline CDR1 and CDR2 sequences are SGHNT and YENEEA. The CDR3 extends over 15 amino acids. The junction had 3 bases not matched to a gene; V was cut back by 3 bases and J by 5 bases. The CDR3 nucleotides are TGTGCCAGCAGCTTTGTACTAGCGGGGGACAATGAGCAGTTCTTC. Translating gives CASSFVLAGDNEQFF.

The chain combines TRBV6-5 with TRBJ2-5; D call uncertain. CDR3 size: 14 residues. Germline loops: CDR1 MNHEY, CDR2 SVGAGI. V was pared by 0 bases and J by 0 bases, with 5 bases between. CDR3 sequence: CASSYSFNQETQYF. The CDR3 DNA is TGTGCCAGCAGTTACTCGTTCAACCAAGAGACCCAGTACTTC.

The table lists this clone with a few counts. The chain joins TRBV11-2 to TRBJ2-5, with 11 bases lining up with TRBD1. Near its end, the DNA agrees better with TRBJ2-7, so the J call may be wrong. The CDR3 spans 15 residues. CDR1 and CDR2 (germline): SGHAT, FQNNGV. The CDR3 protein is CASSLAGQGGYEQYF. The CDR3 coding sequence is TGTGCCAGCAGCTTAGCGGGACAGGGGGGCTACGAGCAGTACTTC.

This clone was counted between two and nine times. The rearrangement links TRBV7-3 to TRBJ2-1; 9 bases fit TRBD1. The germline gives CDR1 SGHTA, CDR2 FQGTGA. The ends lost 5 bases at V and 3 bases at J; junction bases unmatched: 2. The CDR3 totals 14 residues. This chain's CDR3 is CASSRTGDYNEQFF. The CDR3 DNA reads TGTGCCAGCAGCAGGACAGGGGACTACAATGAGCAGTTCTTC.

This clone was observed a few times. This rearrangement joins TRBV4-1 to TRBJ2-1, with 13 bases lining up with TRBD2. V gave up 4 bases and J gave up 8 bases; unmatched junction bases: 5. CDR3 length equals 15 residues. The V gene's germline CDR1 is MGHRA and CDR2 YSYEKL. The CDR3 DNA reads as TGCGCCAGCAGCCTGGGGACTAGCGGGGACCATGAGCAGTTCTTC. Protein: CASSLGTSGDHEQFF.